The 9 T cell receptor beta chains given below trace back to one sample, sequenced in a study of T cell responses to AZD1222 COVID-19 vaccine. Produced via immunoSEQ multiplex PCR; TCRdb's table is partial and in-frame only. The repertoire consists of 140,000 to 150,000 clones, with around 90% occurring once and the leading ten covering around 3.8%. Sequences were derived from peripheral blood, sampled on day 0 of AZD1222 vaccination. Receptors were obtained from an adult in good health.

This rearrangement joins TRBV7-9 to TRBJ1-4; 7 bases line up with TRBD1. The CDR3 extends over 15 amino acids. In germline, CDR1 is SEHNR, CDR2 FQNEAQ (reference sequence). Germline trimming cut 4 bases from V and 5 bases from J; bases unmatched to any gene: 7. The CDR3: CASSSFDRENEKLFF. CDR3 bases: TGTGCCAGCAGCTCATTCGACAGGGAAAATGAAAAACTGTTTTTT.

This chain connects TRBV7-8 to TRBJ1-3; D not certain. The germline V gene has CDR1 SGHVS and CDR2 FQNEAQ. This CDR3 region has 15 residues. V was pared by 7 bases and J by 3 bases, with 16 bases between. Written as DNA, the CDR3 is TGTGCCAGCACCGAAAGGGTATGGTTTGGAAACACCATATATTTT. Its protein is CASTERVWFGNTIYF.

The CDR3 reads CASSQGGNPREQYF. Here the CDR3 DNA reads TGCGCCAGCAGCCAGGGCGGGAACCCACGCGAGCAGTACTTC. V and J are TRBV4-1 and TRBJ2-7, with D perhaps matching TRBD2 (6 bases). Germline V gene lookup returns CDR1 MGHRA and CDR2 YSYEKL. The CDR3 covers 14 residues. V lost 3 bases and J 6 bases, leaving 15 bases between the germline ends.

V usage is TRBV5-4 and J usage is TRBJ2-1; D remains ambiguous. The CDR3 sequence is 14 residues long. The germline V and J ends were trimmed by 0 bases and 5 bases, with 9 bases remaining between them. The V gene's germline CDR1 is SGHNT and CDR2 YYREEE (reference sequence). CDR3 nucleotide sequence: TGTGCCAGCAGCTTGGTCAAAACCGACAATGAGCAGTTCTTC. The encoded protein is CASSLVKTDNEQFF. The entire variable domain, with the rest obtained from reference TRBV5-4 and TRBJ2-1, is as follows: ETGVTQSPTHLIKTRGQQVTLRCSSQSGHNTVSWYQQALGQGPQFIFQYYREEENGRGNFPPRFSGLQFPNYSSELNVNALELDDSALYLCASSLVKTDNEQFFGPGTRLTVL.

CDR3 nucleotide sequence: TGTGCCAGCAGCCCAGGCCTGATAAGGGCAGATACGCAGTATTTT. It codes for CASSPGLIRADTQYF. The rearrangement links TRBV5-8 to TRBJ2-3; the D is unclear. V lost 4 bases, J lost 4 bases, and 16 bases lay in between. The CDR3 is made up of 15 amino acids. Germline CDR1 and CDR2: SGHTS and YDEGEE.

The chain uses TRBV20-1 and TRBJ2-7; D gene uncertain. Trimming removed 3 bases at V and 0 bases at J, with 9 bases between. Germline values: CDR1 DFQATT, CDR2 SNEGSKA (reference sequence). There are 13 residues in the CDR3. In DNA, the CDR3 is TGCAGTGCTAGTCTACCCAGCTCCTACGAGCAGTACTTC. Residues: CSASLPSSYEQYF.

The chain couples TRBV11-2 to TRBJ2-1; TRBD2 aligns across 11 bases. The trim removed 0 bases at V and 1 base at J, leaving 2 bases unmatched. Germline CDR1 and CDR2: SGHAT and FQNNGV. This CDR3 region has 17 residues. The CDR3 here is CASSLDLAGGSYNEQFF. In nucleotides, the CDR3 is TGTGCCAGCAGCTTAGACCTAGCGGGAGGTTCCTACAATGAGCAGTTCTTC.

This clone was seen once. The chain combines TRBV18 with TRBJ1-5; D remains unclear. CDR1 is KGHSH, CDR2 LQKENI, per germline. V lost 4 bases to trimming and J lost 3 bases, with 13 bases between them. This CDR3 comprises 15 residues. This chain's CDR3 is CASSRSDGNNQPQHF. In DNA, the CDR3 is TGTGCCAGCTCACGATCAGACGGGAACAATCAGCCCCAGCATTTT.

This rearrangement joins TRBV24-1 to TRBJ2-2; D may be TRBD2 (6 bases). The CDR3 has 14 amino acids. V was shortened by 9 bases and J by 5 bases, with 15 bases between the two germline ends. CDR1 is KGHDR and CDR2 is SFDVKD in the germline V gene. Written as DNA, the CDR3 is TGTGCCACCTCGGAGGGTTGGCGGACCGGGGAGCTGTTTTTT. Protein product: CATSEGWRTGELFF.